Below, 9 T cell receptor beta chains from the same sample are listed, as sequenced in a study of T cells in tuberculosis. Here immunoSEQ multiplex PCR was the method, and the copy in TCRdb shows in-frame clones only, minus some. The table shows some 31,000 clones, with approximately 90% occurring only once. This sample's time point: new active TB diagnosis, blood taken before or within 7 days of starting treatment. The sample consisted of PBMCs, taken at tuberculosis diagnosis. The receptors shown here come from an adult with tuberculosis.

CDR3 DNA: TGTGCCAGCAGCTTAAAATCGTCAGGGGTATACTCCTACGAGCAGTACTTC. Translating it yields CASSLKSSGVYSYEQYF. V and J are TRBV7-2 and TRBJ2-7, with D tentatively TRBD1 (6 bases). CDR1 is SGHTA, CDR2 FQGNSA, per germline. V gave up 2 bases and J gave up 0 bases, with 17 bases separating them. The CDR3 runs to 17 residues.

The chain recombines TRBV11-2 with TRBJ2-3; the D gene is possibly TRBD1 (7 bases). V dropped 0 bases and J dropped 0 bases, with 13 bases sitting between them. This CDR3 has 17 residues. CDR1 is SGHAT and CDR2 is FQNNGV in the germline V gene. CDR3 region: CASSLDSRGASTDTQYF. DNA of the CDR3: TGTGCCAGCAGCTTAGATTCCAGGGGGGCTAGCACAGATACGCAGTATTTT.

This sequence joins TRBV6-6 and TRBJ2-2, with 7 bases matching TRBD1. The ends lost 6 bases at V and 4 bases at J; junction bases unmatched: 8. Germline values: CDR1 MNHNY, CDR2 SVGAGI (reference sequence). This CDR3 spans 15 amino acids. CDR3 amino acids: CASRLDRAITGELFF. The CDR3 coding sequence is TGTGCCAGCAGGCTCGACAGGGCTATCACCGGGGAGCTGTTTTTT.

The chain employs TRBV6-5 and TRBJ2-1; D call uncertain. This CDR3 has 15 residues. Germline CDR1 is MNHEY and CDR2 is SVGAGI. V was cut by 4 bases and J by 0 bases, with 10 bases left in between. The CDR3 here is CASSFFSSSYNEQFF. CDR3 DNA sequence: TGTGCCAGCAGTTTTTTCTCGAGCTCCTACAATGAGCAGTTCTTC.

The chain uses TRBV5-6 and TRBJ2-7, with 7 bases fitting TRBD1. The CDR3 covers 13 residues. CDR1 is SGHDT, CDR2 YYEEEE, per germline. V shed 5 bases and J 5 bases; nucleotides not matched to a gene: 7. The CDR3 bases are TGTGCCAGCAGTAAGCGAGGGGGCGACGAGCAGTACTTC. This encodes CASSKRGGDEQYF.

This chain connects TRBV27 to TRBJ2-2; D perhaps matches TRBD2 (5 bases). Trimming cost V 4 bases and J 5 bases, with 20 bases left between them. Germline CDR1 reads MNHEY; CDR2 reads SMNVEV (reference sequence). CDR3 length: 17 residues. The CDR3 DNA follows: TGTGCCAGCAGTTCCCCCGCAGTGGCGGGTAGAACCGGGGAGCTGTTTTTT. This codes for CASSSPAVAGRTGELFF.

The chain links TRBV5-8 to TRBJ2-2; D is ambiguous. The CDR3 runs to 15 residues. CDR1 SGHTS and CDR2 YDEGEE come from the germline V gene. V was cut by 3 bases and J by 4 bases, with 13 bases left in between. The CDR3 loop reads CASSSPYSSTGELFF. Written as DNA, the CDR3 is TGTGCCAGCAGCTCCCCTTACAGCAGCACCGGGGAGCTGTTTTTT.

This sequence joins TRBV19 and TRBJ2-4; weak D call: TRBD1 (6 bases). V shed 6 bases and J shed 8 bases, with 17 bases lying between them. CDR1 LNHDA and CDR2 SQIVND come from the germline V gene (reference sequence). This CDR3 has 14 amino acids. CDR3 sequence reads: CASSPTQAGDIQYF. CDR3 nucleotide sequence: TGTGCCAGTAGCCCTACGCAAGCAGGGGACATTCAGTACTTC.

The J gene is TRBJ1-1, the V gene TRBV2; the D gene is possibly TRBD1 (6 bases). The CDR3 spans 14 residues. With 10 bases removed from V and 1 base from J, the gap between germline ends came to 16 bases. CDR1 and CDR2 (germline): SNHLY, FYNNEI. CDR3 sequence (DNA): TGTGCCAACTCCAACGACAGGAGGAACACTGAAGCTTTCTTT. Translated, it gives CANSNDRRNTEAFF.